The entry below describes one T cell receptor beta chain. Method: immunoSEQ multiplex PCR; TCRdb's copy keeps in-frame clones and lacks some. The sample yields roughly 100,000 clones, 91% seen once. The data belong to a study of T cell changes during pregnancy in multiple sclerosis. Germline V gives CDR1 MNHEY, CDR2 SMNVEV (reference sequence). CDR3 length equals 15 residues. With 1 base removed from V and 4 bases from J, the gap between germline ends came to 13 bases. This sequence originates from a female donor in good health, enrolled as a control in a pregnancy study. Sequencing was performed on peripheral blood, taken after pregnancy. The genes are TRBV27 and TRBJ1-2; D is undetermined. The DNA of the CDR3 is TGTGCCAGCAGTTTATTAGGGAGACTTAGCTATGGCTACACCTTC. Amino acid sequence: CASSLLGRLSYGYTF.